A single TCR beta chain is shown here with its context. This clonotype was seen at least ten times. Its specific antigen is unknown. Per-base quality was not reported, and no clone a single base away is much larger than it. This sample stems from a study of human T cells and chemical hapten exposure (dated by TCRdb to the early 2020s). The study in broad terms: Libraries were pooled for sequencing, and variation in per-sample TCR yields was attributed mainly to small differences in library volumes within the pool. In alopecia patients, the study followed how the peripheral blood TCR repertoire changed in vivo over primary and secondary sensitization to diphenylcyclopropenone (DPC), a hapten. For every blood RNA sample, sequencing covered both the TCR alpha and TCR beta chains. Here is what the overall study found, with its caveats: After repeated subsampling, the strength of the expansion versus patch-test correlation and the threshold at which it became significant changed. DPC sensitization did not change the number of TCRs with a frequency above 1 in 1000, and there was no evidence of changes in global repertoire structure.

Receptors were amplified or captured by RACE. TCRdb records NextSeq 500 as the sequencer. Library preparation attached unique molecular identifiers to individual cDNA molecules for quantitative, reproducible TCR counting. In the authors' own workflow: Samples had a median of around 92,000 TCRs, with a range from about 23,224 to 750,000. V, J and CDR3 annotation of the TCR reads was carried out using the Decombinator software suite. For PS versus PT1 abundance plots, all samples were subsampled to the same number of TCRs (28,000). Expanded TCRs were defined as absent before sensitization and observed at least eight times at the 2-week time point. TCRdb reprocessed the public reads (quality trimming at Q25 with fastp, clone calling with MiXCR) and kept in-frame beta chains. Every distinct CDR3 protein forms one entry, paired with its most common genes and DNA. TCRdb's processing, not the authors' own work, is the source of the V and J calls. For this sample there are 60,000 to 90,000 distinct CDR3 sequences; over 6.5% appear just once. Roughly 1.6% of the sample comes from the top ten.

Reading the label with the study, this specimen's time point is: healthy volunteer bleed at 6 weeks. Unfractionated whole blood was collected in Tempus Blood RNA tubes, and total RNA was extracted from that blood. Roughly 5 healthy volunteers served as TCR sequencing controls and were bled at day 0, 2 weeks and 6 weeks. Measured from the cysteine to the phenylalanine, the CDR3 is 16 residues long. This entry keeps only the CDR3 DNA: 48 bases, framed from base 1. Relative to germline, V is 4 bases shorter and J is 4 bases shorter, with 19 bases between their ends. The TCR was taken from a female donor in good health. Some clones in this sample may be carry-over from other donors' samples. Sequenced: whole blood. The chain joins TRBV12-3 or TRBV12-4 to TRBJ1-1, and the D gene may be TRBD1, 5 bases matching. The CDR3 corresponds to CASSSAYGAGPTEAFF. The nucleotide sequence reads TGTGCCAGCAGTTCGGCGTACGGGGCCGGACCCACTGAAGCTTTCTTT.